Sequencing of this TCR beta chain was carried out in a study of regulatory T cells in long-lasting Graves disease. Researchers made TCR beta libraries by using iRepertoire HTBI primers and running Arm-PCR on CDR3 regions. MiXCR, applied by TCRdb to the multiplex PCR reads, yields one record per CDR3 protein. The top ten hold about 26% of the sample, which has under 450,000 distinct CDR3 sequences, less than 25% seen once. Time point given: persistent/refractory GD, antithyroid drugs over 5 years with positive TRAb. Extracted RNA from PBMCs served as the source of the TCR library. The clonotype was recovered from a female donor with Graves disease. The material was peripheral blood mononuclear cells (PBMCs), obtained when the disease was refractory, from a patient treated with antithyroid drugs.

CDR3 DNA sequence: TGTGCCAGCAGACCGGGACCGAGATCTGGGGCCAACGTCCTGACTTTC. Protein sequence: CASRPGPRSGANVLTF. The chain couples TRBV27 to TRBJ2-6; TRBD1 or TRBD2 may be the D gene (5 bases each). Germline CDR1 and CDR2: MNHEY and SMNVEV (reference sequence). Trimming removed 6 bases from V and 1 base from J, with 13 bases in between. There are 16 residues in the CDR3.